This entry concerns a single TCR beta chain. Its antigen is not known. The time point was: persistent/refractory GD, antithyroid drugs over 5 years with positive TRAb. The TCR library was made from RNA that had been extracted from PBMCs in TRIzol. This sample was taken from a study of regulatory T cells in long-lasting Graves disease. This CDR3 region has 17 residues. Germline V gene data show CDR1 as LNHDA and CDR2 as SQIVND (reference sequence). The J segment lost 1 base and the V segment lost 6 bases, leaving 11 bases of the junction unmatched. Findings and limits, study-wide: TRBV28, TRBJ1-2 and TRBJ2-5 were segments that persistent disease favored. Public clonotype sharing was higher in persistent than newly diagnosed patients.

Both iRepertoire HTBI primers and Arm-PCR of CDR3 regions were used to build the TCR beta libraries. Per the original data handling: Samples collectively showed approximately 62 TRBV and approximately 15 TRBJ segments. TCRdb re-called the multiplex PCR reads through MiXCR, storing one row per CDR3 protein. These V and J calls are TCRdb output, not the study's own analysis. The sample has about 300,000 distinct CDR3 sequences, under 25% seen once. This chain joins TRBV19 and TRBJ2-3, with 9 bases lining up with TRBD2. The sequences come from peripheral blood mononuclear cells (PBMCs), collected when the disease was refractory, from a patient treated with antithyroid drugs. The receptor was isolated from a female donor with Graves disease. The DNA of the CDR3 is TGTGCCAGTAGGACCGGATTCCGGACTAGCGGCACAGATACGCAGTATTTT. Translating gives CASRTGFRTSGTDTQYF.